What follows are 3 T cell receptor beta chains derived from one specimen sequenced in a study of CD8 T cells in Susac syndrome. With random hexamers, 0.5 to 1 ug RNA was reverse transcribed. TCRdb re-analysed the immunoSEQ multiplex PCR reads in MiXCR, keeping a single row per CDR3 protein. The sample holds 210,000 or so distinct CDR3 sequences; over 90% are singletons and the top ten take about 0.14%. The specimen sequenced was CD4+ T cells from PBMCs. The source of these receptors is a human donor with Susac syndrome.

The rearrangement joins TRBV5-1 to TRBJ2-7; 7 nucleotides align to TRBD1. The V gene end was trimmed by 6 bases and the J gene end by 2 bases; junction bases not matched to a gene: 2. The CDR3 has 12 amino acids. Looked up from germline, CDR1 is SGHRS and CDR2 is YFSETQ. For the CDR3, the DNA is TGCGCCAGCATGGGACAGCCCTACGAGCAGTACTTC. Its translation: CASMGQPYEQYF.

The chain joins TRBV12-3 or TRBV12-4 to TRBJ1-2; D gene uncertain. The CDR3 totals 13 residues. Between the trimmed V and J ends, which lost 0 bases and 7 bases, there was a span of 9 bases. In nucleotides, the CDR3 is TGTGCCAGCAGTTTAGCGGGCTCGGGTGGCTACACCTTC. Translation gives CASSLAGSGGYTF.

V usage is TRBV11-2 and J usage is TRBJ2-5; 9 bases map to TRBD2. Germline CDR1 reads SGHAT; CDR2 reads FQNNGV. V dropped 2 bases and J dropped 5; count of bases not matched to a gene: 9. The CDR3 is 16 residues long. Here the CDR3 reads CASSLSRASGAETQYF. CDR3 nucleotide sequence: TGTGCCAGCAGCTTAAGTCGGGCTAGCGGGGCGGAGACCCAGTACTTC.